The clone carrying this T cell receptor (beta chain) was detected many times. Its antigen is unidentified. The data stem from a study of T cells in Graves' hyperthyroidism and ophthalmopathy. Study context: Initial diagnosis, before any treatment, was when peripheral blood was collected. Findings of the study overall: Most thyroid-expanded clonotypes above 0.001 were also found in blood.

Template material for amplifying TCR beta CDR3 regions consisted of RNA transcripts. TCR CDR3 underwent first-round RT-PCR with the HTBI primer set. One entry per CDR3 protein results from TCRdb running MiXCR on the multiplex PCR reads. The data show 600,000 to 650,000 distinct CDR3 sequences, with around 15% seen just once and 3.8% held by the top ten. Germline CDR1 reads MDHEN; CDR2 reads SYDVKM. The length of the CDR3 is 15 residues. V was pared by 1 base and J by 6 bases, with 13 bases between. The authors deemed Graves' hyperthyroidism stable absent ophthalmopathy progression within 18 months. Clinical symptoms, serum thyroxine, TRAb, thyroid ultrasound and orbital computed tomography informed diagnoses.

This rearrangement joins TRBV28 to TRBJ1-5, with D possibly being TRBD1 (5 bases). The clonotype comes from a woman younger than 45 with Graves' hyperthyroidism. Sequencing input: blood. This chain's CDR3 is CASSLSRRVGQPQHF. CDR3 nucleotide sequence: TGTGCCAGCAGTTTATCGCGCAGGGTAGGTCAGCCCCAGCATTTT. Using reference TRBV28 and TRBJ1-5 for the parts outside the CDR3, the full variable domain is DVKVTQSSRYLVKRTGEKVFLECVQDMDHENMFWYRQDPGLGLRLIYFSYDVKMKEKGDIPEGYSVSREKKERFSLILESASTNQTSMYLCASSLSRRVGQPQHFGDGTRLSIL.